This note documents a single TCR beta chain sequence. The antigen is undetermined. This entry is derived from a study of a mutant IDH1 vaccine in newly diagnosed glioma. Study in general: Sex among treated patients split around 60% male, about 38% female; mean age was roughly 40 years. Week 47 marked visit V13, whereas week 35 marked visit V12.

The time point was: week 35, safety follow-up. In the vaccine, a single dose held 300 ug of the mutant IDH1 20-mer peptide, along with topical imiquimod. Newly diagnosed WHO grade 3 or 4 IDH1-mutant, ATRX-lost astrocytomas were identified in the donors. This table comes from immunoSEQ multiplex PCR, and its TCRdb copy is limited to in-frame clones, with some not included. The sample lists over 65,000 clones, roughly 80% seen once, with around 12% in the top ten. This CDR3 contains 14 residues. Trimming took off 2 bases at V and 2 bases at J, with 9 bases between the two ends. Germline V gene sequence: CDR1 MDHEN, CDR2 SYDVKM.

The sequencing used PBMCs, collected from a glioma patient whose treatment included an IDH1 peptide vaccine. The rearrangement joins TRBV28 to TRBJ1-2; D is possibly TRBD1 (6 bases). This TCR was sampled from a man younger than 35 with glioma. For the CDR3, the DNA is TGTGCCAGCAGTTTACTCCAGGGGAACTATGGCTACACCTTC. Residues: CASSLLQGNYGYTF.